These 24 T cell receptor beta chains were all obtained from the same sample, sequenced in a study of blood T cell repertoires in COVID-19. TCRdb's table, derived via immunoSEQ multiplex PCR, lists solely in-frame clones and lacks some. The sample carries 500,000 or so clones, approximately 86% recorded once. The sample consisted of PBMCs or T cells enriched from blood (not recorded which). The source of these receptors is a woman aged 18-35 years who had recovered from COVID-19.

The J gene is TRBJ1-1, the V gene TRBV10-1, with D uncertain. Germline V gives CDR1 WNHNN, CDR2 SYGVQD (reference sequence). The ends were cut back, 5 bases at V and 1 base at J, with 14 bases in the middle. CDR3 length: 15 amino acids. Here the CDR3 reads CASSNDWAGNTEAFF. The CDR3 bases are TGCGCCAGCAGTAACGACTGGGCGGGGAACACTGAAGCTTTCTTT.

This chain uses TRBV27 with TRBJ1-2; 9 nucleotides align to TRBD1. V was clipped by 5 bases and J by 2 bases; unmatched bases: 3. The length of the CDR3 is 14 residues. Germline lookup yields CDR1 MNHEY and CDR2 SMNVEV (reference sequence). This chain's CDR3 is CASSQGQGNYGYTF. As DNA, the CDR3 is TGTGCCAGCAGTCAGGGACAGGGAAACTATGGCTACACCTTC.

The gene calls are TRBV2 and TRBJ1-5; the match to TRBD1 covers 10 bases. Germline assignment: CDR1 SNHLY and CDR2 FYNNEI. The CDR3 consists of 14 residues. After removal of 6 bases from V and 2 bases from J, the junction contained 1 base not matched to a gene. The CDR3 here is CASSGTGGNQPQHF. The CDR3 DNA reads TGTGCCAGCAGCGGGACAGGGGGCAATCAGCCCCAGCATTTT.

The chain has TRBV5-1 and TRBJ1-3; 11 bases are a match to TRBD1. The germline gives CDR1 SGHRS, CDR2 YFSETQ. The ends lost 4 bases at V and 4 bases at J; junction bases unmatched: 4. The CDR3 runs to 15 residues. The CDR3 protein is CASSRTGGTGNTIYF. The CDR3 DNA sequence: TGCGCCAGCAGCCGGACAGGGGGCACCGGAAACACCATATATTTT.

The chain links TRBV6-6 to TRBJ2-3, with a tentative D call TRBD2 (5 bases). Germline V gene lookup returns CDR1 MNHNY and CDR2 SVGAGI (reference sequence). V was shortened by 5 bases and J by 3 bases, with 12 bases between the two germline ends. The CDR3 covers 14 residues. The CDR3 DNA reads TGTGCCAGCAGTCCCGTACGGGGAACAGATACGCAGTATTTT. Its protein product is CASSPVRGTDTQYF.

The chain links TRBV5-1 to TRBJ1-1; D is unclear. Looked up from germline, CDR1 is SGHRS and CDR2 is YFSETQ. The V and J ends lost 2 bases and 4 bases respectively, with 9 bases between them. The CDR3 length is 13 residues. CDR3 protein: CASSFSGATEAFF. CDR3 bases: TGCGCCAGCAGCTTCTCGGGAGCCACTGAAGCTTTCTTT.

The chain links TRBV15 to TRBJ1-5, with 7 positions matching TRBD1. This CDR3 has 15 residues. Germline CDR1 and CDR2: LNHNV and YYDKDF (reference sequence). J gave up 5 bases and V 0 bases, and 4 bases lay outside the gene matches. CDR3 nucleotide sequence: TGTGCCACCAGCAGAGATCTCCAGGGGGATCAGCCCCAGCATTTT. Translated, it gives CATSRDLQGDQPQHF.

CDR3 in amino acids: CASSARKTSGAETQYF. The DNA of the CDR3 is TGTGCCAGCAGCGCAAGGAAGACTAGCGGGGCGGAGACCCAGTACTTC. V usage is TRBV5-4 and J usage is TRBJ2-5, with 11 bases that match TRBD2. This CDR3 has 16 amino acids. CDR1 is SGHNT, CDR2 YYREEE, per germline (reference sequence). The V gene end was trimmed by 4 bases and the J gene end by 5 bases; junction bases not matched to a gene: 10. Full variable domain (rest looked up from reference TRBV5-4 and TRBJ2-5): ETGVTQSPTHLIKTRGQQVTLRCSSQSGHNTVSWYQQALGQGPQFIFQYYREEENGRGNFPPRFSGLQFPNYSSELNVNALELDDSALYLCASSARKTSGAETQYFGPGTRLLVL.

The V gene is TRBV7-3, the J gene TRBJ2-7, with TRBD2 matching 8 bases. The J segment lost 0 bases and the V segment lost 1 base, leaving 2 bases of the junction unmatched. In germline, CDR1 is SGHTA, CDR2 FQGTGA. The CDR3 has 15 residues. This chain's CDR3 is CASSLISGGSYEQYF. CDR3 DNA sequence: TGTGCCAGCAGCTTAATAAGCGGGGGCTCCTACGAGCAGTACTTC.

This chain connects TRBV6-2 or TRBV6-3 to TRBJ1-1, with D unresolved. V was shortened by 5 bases and J by 1 base, with 11 bases between the two germline ends. CDR3 length: 14 amino acids. The germline V gene encodes CDR1 MNHEY and CDR2 SVGEGT. CDR3 sequence (DNA): TGTGCCAGCAGTCCGACACTCAGGAACACTGAAGCTTTCTTT. Its translation is CASSPTLRNTEAFF.

This clone was seen once. V is TRBV19 and J is TRBJ2-1; D is perhaps TRBD2 (6 bases). Germline V CDR1 and CDR2: LNHDA, SQIVND (reference sequence). The CDR3 has 16 amino acids. V shed 3 bases and J shed 9 bases, with 21 bases lying between them. In DNA, the CDR3 is TGTGCCAGTAGTATCGGGGGAACATACATACAATCTGAGCAGTTCTTC. As protein: CASSIGGTYIQSEQFF.

This clone was observed a few times. The chain is built from TRBV5-1 and TRBJ2-3; 7 positions match TRBD2. V dropped 4 bases and J dropped 0; count of bases not matched to a gene: 5. The CDR3 consists of 15 residues. Germline V gives CDR1 SGHRS, CDR2 YFSETQ. DNA for the CDR3: TGCGCCAGCAGCCCAAGCGGGGAGAGCACAGATACGCAGTATTTT. Its protein product is CASSPSGESTDTQYF.

The V and J genes are TRBV5-6 and TRBJ1-3, with 9 bases lining up with TRBD1. This CDR3 region has 15 residues. With 2 bases clipped from V and 2 bases from J, the junction kept 2 bases outside the gene matches. Germline V lookup: CDR1 SGHDT, CDR2 YYEEEE. For the CDR3, the DNA is TGTGCCAGCAGCTTTGGGGACAGGGCTGGAAACACCATATATTTT. Residues: CASSFGDRAGNTIYF.

J is TRBJ2-5 and V is TRBV11-2; a possible D gene is TRBD2 (6 bases). The V end lost 5 bases, the J end lost 0 bases, and 7 bases lay between the germline ends. Per germline, CDR1 SGHAT and CDR2 FQNNGV. CDR3 length: 13 amino acids. The CDR3 sequence is CASSRGDQETQYF. Written as DNA, the CDR3 is TGTGCCAGCAGCCGCGGGGACCAAGAGACCCAGTACTTC.

The genes are TRBV11-2 and TRBJ1-1; TRBD1 is a possible D gene (5 bases). V lost 2 bases and J 8 bases, leaving 12 bases between the germline ends. The CDR3 has 13 residues. Germline V gene data show CDR1 as SGHAT and CDR2 as FQNNGV. The CDR3 region is CASSLNQGEEAFF. The CDR3 bases are TGTGCCAGCAGCTTAAATCAGGGTGAGGAAGCTTTCTTT.

J is TRBJ1-6 and V is TRBV14; the D gene is possibly TRBD1 (6 bases). The CDR3 loop spans 13 amino acids. V was trimmed by 1 base and J by 10 bases, leaving 8 bases between them. CDR1 and CDR2 (germline): SGHDN, FVKESK. CDR3: CASSQGGGSPLHF. In nucleotides, the CDR3 is TGTGCCAGCAGCCAAGGAGGGGGATCACCCCTCCACTTT.

This chain links TRBV7-2 with TRBJ2-4; TRBD2 agrees at 12 bases. From germline, CDR1 is SGHTA and CDR2 FQGNSA. The CDR3 spans 18 residues. Trimming at V came to 4 bases and at J to 1 base, leaving 8 bases not matched to a gene. The CDR3, as DNA: TGTGCCAGCAGCTCACCTAGCGGGGGGGCCGAGGCCAAAAACATTCAGTACTTC. Its protein product is CASSSPSGGAEAKNIQYF.

The rearrangement uses TRBV10-2 and TRBJ1-2, with 10 bases aligning to TRBD1. The CDR3 is 15 residues long. Germline CDR1 WSHSY, CDR2 SAAADI. The junction had 7 bases not matched to a gene; V was cut back by 7 bases and J by 2 bases. CDR3 DNA sequence: TGCGCCAGCAAGGGGACAGGGGCCCCCAACTATGGCTACACCTTC. Translated: CASKGTGAPNYGYTF.

The chain employs TRBV19 and TRBJ1-2; D may be TRBD1 (5 bases). CDR3 length: 13 amino acids. The germline V gene has CDR1 LNHDA and CDR2 SQIVND (reference sequence). Trimming took 5 bases from V and 1 from J, leaving 8 bases between them. CDR3: CASSPRDNYGYTF. Written as DNA, the CDR3 is TGTGCCAGTAGTCCCAGGGATAACTATGGCTACACCTTC.

The V call is TRBV28, the J call TRBJ2-3; 15 bases match TRBD2. After removal of 3 bases from V and 1 base from J, the junction contained 5 bases not matched to a gene. This CDR3 spans 18 amino acids. Per the germline V gene, CDR1 is MDHEN and CDR2 is SYDVKM. The CDR3 loop is CASSLRRTSGGGTDTQYF. CDR3 bases: TGTGCCAGCAGTTTGCGTAGGACTAGCGGGGGGGGCACAGATACGCAGTATTTT.

The chain couples TRBV6-5 to TRBJ2-7; 8 positions agree with TRBD2. Trimming at V came to 10 bases and at J to 6 bases, leaving 5 bases not matched to a gene. CDR3 size: 11 residues. From germline, CDR1 is MNHEY and CDR2 SVGAGI. In DNA form, the CDR3 reads TGTGCCACCGGGGGGGGTGGCGAGCAGTACTTC. Its translation: CATGGGGEQYF.

This rearrangement joins TRBV2 to TRBJ1-4, with D maybe TRBD1 (6 bases). The germline V gene encodes CDR1 SNHLY and CDR2 FYNNEI. This CDR3 spans 15 amino acids. Trimming removed 5 bases at V and 6 bases at J, with 16 bases between. The CDR3 spells CASSNIRGGDEKLFF. As DNA, the CDR3 is TGTGCCAGCAGTAATATAAGGGGGGGAGATGAAAAACTGTTTTTT.

V gene TRBV6-5 combines with J gene TRBJ2-5; D gene uncertain. V dropped 8 bases and J dropped 2 bases, with 15 bases sitting between them. Germline CDR1 and CDR2: MNHEY and SVGAGI. The CDR3 has 14 residues. Written as DNA, the CDR3 is TGTGCCAGCCAGACGGCGGAGCAGCAAGAGACCCAGTACTTC. Translation: CASQTAEQQETQYF.

The chain couples TRBV30 to TRBJ2-1, with 8 bases matching TRBD2. CDR1 is GTSNPN, CDR2 SVGIG, per germline (reference sequence). The CDR3 spans 17 residues. The trim removed 0 bases at V and 6 bases at J, leaving 13 bases unmatched. DNA for the CDR3: TGTGCCTGGAGTGTACGGGAGGGACGGATGTCGGGCAATGAGCAGTTCTTC. This gives the protein CAWSVREGRMSGNEQFF.